This is a list of T cell receptor beta chains from one sample in a study of blood T cell repertoires in COVID-19. The protocol was immunoSEQ multiplex PCR, while the TCRdb copy is restricted to in-frame clones and leaves out a portion. The data show some 170,000 clones, with roughly 82% seen just once and roughly 15% held by the top ten. The material sequenced was PBMCs or T cells enriched from blood (not recorded which). The receptors stem from a man between 50 and 59 years old who had recovered from COVID-19. Each CDR3 is given with its conserved first and last residue. The order of the fields is D gene, clone size, V gene, J gene, CDR3 protein, CDR3 DNA. The D gene is left open where the match is weak. Clone size appears in some rows only: once, few, many, or a class for an expanded clone.

.	.	TRBV10-1	TRBJ1-2	CASSEQGGYGYTF	TGCGCCAGCAGTGAGCAGGGTGGCTATGGCTACACCTTC
.	.	TRBV5-1	TRBJ1-2	CASSFGQSNYGYTF	TGCGCCAGCAGCTTTGGACAGAGTAACTATGGCTACACCTTC
.	.	TRBV6-9	TRBJ1-1	CASSGLAAGQKMNTEAFF	TGTGCCAGCTCAGGGTTGGCAGCGGGACAAAAAATGAACACTGAAGCTTTCTTT
TRBD2	.	TRBV3-1/TRBV3-2	TRBJ2-7	CASSLIPYIAGFSYEQYF	TGTGCCAGCAGCCTAATCCCTTATATAGCGGGGTTCTCCTACGAGCAGTACTTC
TRBD1	.	TRBV7-9	TRBJ1-1	CASSWTGGLTEAFF	TGTGCCAGCAGCTGGACAGGGGGCTTAACTGAAGCTTTCTTT
TRBD1	.	TRBV5-1	TRBJ1-2	CASSLAVQDRNYGYTF	TGCGCCAGCAGCTTGGCCGTCCAGGACAGGAACTATGGCTACACCTTC
.	.	TRBV30	TRBJ1-3	CAWSDGISGNTIYF	TGTGCCTGGAGTGACGGGATCTCTGGAAACACCATATATTTT
TRBD1	.	TRBV3-1/TRBV3-2	TRBJ1-6	CASSWGQVNSPLHF	TGTGCCAGCAGCTGGGGACAGGTTAATTCACCCCTCCACTTT
.	few	TRBV15	TRBJ1-1	CATSRDQQEAFF	TGTGCCACCAGCAGAGATCAACAGGAAGCTTTCTTT
TRBD1	.	TRBV5-1	TRBJ1-2	CASSPVGQGAYGYTF	TGCGCCAGCAGCCCGGTGGGACAGGGGGCCTATGGCTACACCTTC
.	once	TRBV19	TRBJ1-5	CASTRFGNQPQHF	TGTGCCAGTACCCGGTTCGGGAATCAGCCCCAGCATTTT
TRBD1	.	TRBV29-1	TRBJ2-2	CSVARGPGTGELFF	TGCAGCGTAGCAAGGGGGCCAGGCACCGGGGAGCTGTTTTTT
TRBD1	.	TRBV6-1	TRBJ1-2	CASSEFGQVANYGYTF	TGTGCCAGCAGTGAATTCGGACAGGTGGCTAACTATGGCTACACCTTC
TRBD2	.	TRBV19	TRBJ2-2	CASSITGTSGGAGELFF	TGTGCCAGTAGTATTACCGGGACTAGCGGGGGGGCCGGGGAGCTGTTTTTT
TRBD1	.	TRBV4-1	TRBJ1-1	CASSPQEGATEAFF	TGCGCCAGCAGCCCCCAAGAGGGGGCCACTGAAGCTTTCTTT
.	.	TRBV5-8	TRBJ2-2	CASSSDLSTGELFF	TGTGCCAGCAGCTCGGACTTGAGCACCGGGGAGCTGTTTTTT
.	few	TRBV30	TRBJ1-4	CAWSFQGLTNEKLFF	TGTGCCTGGAGTTTCCAGGGGTTGACTAATGAAAAACTGTTTTTT
.	.	TRBV5-8	TRBJ1-4	CASSVNRVAEKLFF	TGTGCCAGCAGCGTAAACAGGGTCGCGGAGAAACTGTTTTTT
TRBD1	.	TRBV3-1/TRBV3-2	TRBJ1-4	CASSQEAGQGINEKLFF	TGTGCCAGCAGCCAAGAAGCGGGACAGGGGATTAATGAAAAACTGTTTTTT
.	.	TRBV14	TRBJ1-1	CASSQGQVNTEAFF	TGTGCCAGCAGCCAAGGTCAGGTGAACACTGAAGCTTTCTTT
TRBD1	.	TRBV19	TRBJ1-4	CASTGQGGLTNEKLFF	TGTGCCAGTACGGGACAGGGAGGCCTAACTAACGAAAAACTGTTTTTT
TRBD1	.	TRBV5-1	TRBJ1-2	CASSQTGPRGYTF	TGCGCCAGCAGCCAGACAGGGCCGCGGGGCTACACCTTC
TRBD1	.	TRBV15	TRBJ2-3	CATSRPWTGVGTDTQYF	TGTGCCACCAGCAGGCCTTGGACAGGGGTGGGCACAGATACGCAGTATTTT
.	.	TRBV28	TRBJ1-1	CASSLSQAGVLNTEAFF	TGTGCCAGCAGTTTATCCCAGGCAGGGGTCTTGAACACTGAAGCTTTCTTT
TRBD1	few	TRBV29-1	TRBJ2-7	CSVEGTGRYEQYF	TGCAGCGTTGAAGGGACAGGGCGGTACGAGCAGTACTTC
.	.	TRBV28	TRBJ2-2	CASSFGHATGELFF	TGTGCCAGCAGTTTTGGCCATGCCACCGGGGAGCTGTTTTTT
TRBD1	.	TRBV29-1	TRBJ1-2	CSVEDRGDDYTF	TGCAGCGTGGAGGACAGGGGGGACGACTACACCTTC
.	.	TRBV19	TRBJ2-2	CASSIGQNTGELFF	TGTGCCAGTAGTATCGGACAGAACACCGGGGAGCTGTTTTTT
TRBD1	.	TRBV30	TRBJ2-1	CAWSSGDRRTYNEQFF	TGTGCCTGGAGTTCGGGGGACAGGCGAACCTACAATGAGCAGTTCTTC
.	.	TRBV7-8	TRBJ2-3	CASSLAAADTQYF	TGTGCCAGCAGCTTAGCGGCAGCAGATACGCAGTATTTT
.	.	TRBV19	TRBJ1-4	CASSTGDIRNEKLFF	TGTGCCAGTAGTACAGGGGACATAAGAAATGAAAAACTGTTTTTT
.	.	TRBV5-1	TRBJ2-2	CASSARPAGENTGELFF	TGCGCCAGCAGCGCCCGACCGGCAGGGGAGAACACCGGGGAGCTGTTTTTT
TRBD1	.	TRBV29-1	TRBJ2-7	CSASAGTGAEQYF	TGCAGCGCCTCAGCCGGGACAGGGGCCGAGCAGTACTTC
.	.	TRBV19	TRBJ1-5	CASRVAGDGQPQHF	TGTGCCAGTAGGGTCGCAGGGGACGGCCAGCCCCAGCATTTT
TRBD1	.	TRBV7-7	TRBJ2-1	CASSNTGGHEQFF	TGTGCTAGCAGTAATACAGGGGGCCATGAGCAGTTCTTC
.	.	TRBV30	TRBJ1-3	CAYIHQGNTIYF	TGTGCTTACATCCACCAAGGAAACACCATATATTTT
.	once	TRBV7-2	TRBJ1-1	CASSLSGRMNTEAFF	TGTGCCAGCAGCTTGTCTGGCAGGATGAACACTGAAGCTTTCTTT
.	.	TRBV10-1	TRBJ2-5	CASSEVNFCRNKETQYF	TGCGCCAGCAGTGAGGTCAATTTCTGTCGAAACAAAGAGACCCAGTACTTC
.	.	TRBV7-9	TRBJ2-2	CASSFYGGRAKQTGELFF	TGTGCCAGCAGCTTTTATGGCGGGCGGGCTAAACAGACCGGGGAGCTGTTTTTT
.	few	TRBV6-5	TRBJ1-2	CASSYSSGGGEGYTF	TGTGCCAGCAGTTACTCCTCGGGGGGAGGAGAGGGCTACACCTTC
.	few	TRBV2	TRBJ2-3	CASNRESTDTQYF	TGTGCCAGCAATCGGGAGTCCACAGATACGCAGTATTTT
TRBD2	.	TRBV30	TRBJ2-3	CAWSVLAGGLKDTQYF	TGTGCCTGGAGTGTACTAGCGGGGGGGCTTAAGGATACGCAGTATTTT
TRBD2	.	TRBV28	TRBJ2-1	CASKKTGTSVSIEQFF	TGTGCCAGCAAAAAGACTGGGACTAGCGTATCTATTGAGCAGTTCTTC
.	few	TRBV25-1	TRBJ1-1	CASRQNTNTEAFF	TGTGCCAGCAGACAGAATACGAACACTGAAGCTTTCTTT
TRBD1	.	TRBV19	TRBJ1-6	CASSIRDRGGGPLHF	TGTGCCAGTAGTATCCGGGACAGGGGCGGAGGCCCCCTCCACTTT
.	.	TRBV5-4	TRBJ1-1	CASSLDSEAFF	TGTGCCAGCAGCTTGGACAGTGAAGCTTTCTTT
TRBD1	.	TRBV30	TRBJ2-3	CAWSRDRGADTQYF	TGTGCCTGGAGTCGGGACAGGGGGGCAGATACGCAGTATTTT
TRBD1	.	TRBV27	TRBJ2-6	CASSLRTGGAGANVLTF	TGTGCCAGCAGTCTCCGGACAGGGGGCGCTGGGGCCAACGTCCTGACTTTC
.	.	TRBV5-1	TRBJ1-1	CASSLVTSRNTEAFF	TGCGCCAGCAGCTTGGTAACCTCGAGGAACACTGAAGCTTTCTTT
TRBD1	few	TRBV20-1	TRBJ1-2	CSAGTGYGYTF	TGCAGTGCTGGGACAGGCTATGGCTACACCTTC
TRBD1	.	TRBV19	TRBJ1-4	CASRHTGGGNEKLFF	TGTGCCAGTAGGCATACAGGGGGAGGAAATGAAAAACTGTTTTTT
TRBD1	few	TRBV5-1	TRBJ1-6	CASSFQGARSPLHF	TGCGCCAGCAGCTTCCAGGGGGCGCGATCACCCCTCCACTTT
TRBD2	.	TRBV7-3	TRBJ2-5	CASSLIGLAQETQYF	TGTGCCAGCAGCTTAATTGGACTAGCACAAGAGACCCAGTACTTC
.	.	TRBV2	TRBJ1-1	CASSSRDRFDTEAFF	TGTGCCAGCAGTTCCCGCGACAGGTTCGACACTGAAGCTTTCTTT
.	.	TRBV28	TRBJ1-5	CASSPRSNQPQHF	TGTGCCAGCAGCCCACGGAGCAATCAGCCCCAGCATTTT
TRBD1	.	TRBV5-1	TRBJ2-7	CASSQSPGTGSSEQYF	TGCGCCAGCAGCCAATCCCCCGGGACAGGCTCCTCCGAGCAGTACTTC
.	.	TRBV3-1/TRBV3-2	TRBJ2-3	CASRSETDTQYF	TGTGCCAGCAGATCAGAAACAGATACGCAGTATTTT
TRBD1	.	TRBV2	TRBJ1-1	CASTWDRGEAFF	TGTGCCAGCACCTGGGACAGGGGTGAAGCTTTCTTT
.	few	TRBV28	TRBJ2-7	CASRGWTATYEQYF	TGTGCCAGCAGGGGCTGGACAGCGACCTACGAGCAGTACTTC